This entry lists 7 T cell receptor beta chains sequenced from one sample in a study of blood T cell repertoires in COVID-19. Produced via immunoSEQ multiplex PCR; TCRdb's table is partial and in-frame only. The sample includes fewer than 250,000 clones, over 80% of them seen just once. Sequencing input: peripheral blood. These receptors originate from a woman in her 70s with active or convalescent COVID-19.

The chain is built from TRBV7-2 and TRBJ1-2; TRBD1 is a possible D gene (6 bases). Germline V gives CDR1 SGHTA, CDR2 FQGNSA. Trimming shortened V by 1 base and J by 3 bases, and 9 bases separated the two germline ends. The CDR3 extends over 14 amino acids. The CDR3 nucleotides read TGTGCCAGCAGCTTAGACTACAGGGACTATGGCTACACCTTC. Amino acid sequence: CASSLDYRDYGYTF.

DNA of the CDR3: TGTGCCAGCTCACCCGGGACAGGGCGAACCGGGGAGCTGTTTTTT. As protein: CASSPGTGRTGELFF. The J gene is TRBJ2-2, the V gene TRBV18; TRBD1 matches 9 bases. The CDR3 consists of 15 residues. Germline V gene sequence: CDR1 KGHSH, CDR2 LQKENI. Unmatched junction bases numbered 4, after V lost 3 bases and J lost 5 bases.

The V and J genes are TRBV18 and TRBJ2-1, with a tentative D call TRBD1 (5 bases). The CDR3 spans 14 residues. V was shortened by 2 bases and J by 3 bases, with 8 bases between the two germline ends. The germline CDR1 and CDR2 sequences are KGHSH and LQKENI. The CDR3 region has the DNA TGTGCCAGCTCACCAGTACAGGTCTACAATGAGCAGTTCTTC. Its translation is CASSPVQVYNEQFF.

The CDR3 is CASTRGPYEQYF. CDR3 DNA: TGTGCCAGCACCAGGGGGCCCTACGAGCAGTACTTC. The V gene is TRBV2, the J gene TRBJ2-7; 8 bases agree with TRBD1. Germline assignment: CDR1 SNHLY and CDR2 FYNNEI. Losses at the gene ends were 7 bases for V and 2 bases for J; bases not matched to a gene: 1. The CDR3 covers 12 residues.

The chain recombines TRBV5-1 with TRBJ2-3, with TRBD2 matching over 10 bases. This CDR3 is 18 amino acids long. In germline, CDR1 is SGHRS, CDR2 YFSETQ. V trimming: 4 bases; J trimming: 2 bases; junction bases outside the gene matches: 13. CDR3 sequence (DNA): TGCGCCAGCAGCCTGGGGCTAGCGGGAGTCCTTCCCACAGATACGCAGTATTTT. Protein sequence: CASSLGLAGVLPTDTQYF.

The chain is built from TRBV30 and TRBJ1-1; TRBD1 aligns across 7 bases. The V and J ends lost 0 bases and 4 bases, in that order; junction bases with no gene match: 5. Germline CDR1 reads GTSNPN; CDR2 reads SVGIG (reference sequence). CDR3 size: 14 residues. This CDR3 reads CAWSVYRGFTEAFF. The CDR3 region has the DNA TGTGCCTGGAGTGTATACAGGGGATTCACTGAAGCTTTCTTT.

The V and J genes are TRBV6-5 and TRBJ1-5; possible D gene TRBD1, 5 bases. The CDR3 runs to 15 residues. Germline V gene data show CDR1 as MNHEY and CDR2 as SVGAGI. With 5 bases removed from V and 6 bases from J, the gap between germline ends came to 17 bases. This CDR3 is CASSIGQGVGQPQHF. CDR3 DNA: TGTGCCAGCAGTATAGGACAAGGGGTGGGTCAGCCCCAGCATTTT.